This TCR beta chain was sequenced during a study of T-cell memory formation after mild COVID-19. This clonotype has ten or more counts. TCRdb analysed the 5' RACE reads with MiXCR anew, one entry per CDR3 protein. Of roughly 310,000 distinct CDR3 sequences detected, approximately 16% appear once; the ten largest clones hold about a fifth. The germline V gene has CDR1 MNHEY and CDR2 SVGAGI. The ends were cut back, 4 bases at V and 0 bases at J, with 12 bases in the middle. The length of the CDR3 is 15 residues. Specimen: PBMCs or a T cell subset sorted from them (not recorded which). The V call is TRBV6-5, the J call TRBJ1-2; D is unclear. The TCR originated in a man between 18 and 35 years old who had mild COVID-19 (a few samples of this study predate the infection). Cell type and time point are not known. The CDR3 bases are TGTGCCAGCAGTTCGGAACCGGGAACTAACTATGGCTACACCTTC. This encodes CASSSEPGTNYGYTF.